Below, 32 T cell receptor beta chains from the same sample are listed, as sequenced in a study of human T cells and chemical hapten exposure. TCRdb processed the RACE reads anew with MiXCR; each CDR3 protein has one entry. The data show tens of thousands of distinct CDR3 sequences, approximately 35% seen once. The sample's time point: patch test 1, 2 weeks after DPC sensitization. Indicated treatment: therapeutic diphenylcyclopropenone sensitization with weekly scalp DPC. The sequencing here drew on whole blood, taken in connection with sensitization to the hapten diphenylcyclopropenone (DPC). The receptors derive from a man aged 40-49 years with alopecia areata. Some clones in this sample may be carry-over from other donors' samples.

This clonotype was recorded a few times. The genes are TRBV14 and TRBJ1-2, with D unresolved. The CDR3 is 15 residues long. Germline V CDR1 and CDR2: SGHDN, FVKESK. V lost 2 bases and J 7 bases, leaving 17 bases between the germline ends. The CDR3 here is CASSQRTGSEAGYTF. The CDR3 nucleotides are TGTGCCAGCAGCCAAAGGACGGGGTCAGAGGCTGGCTACACCTTC.

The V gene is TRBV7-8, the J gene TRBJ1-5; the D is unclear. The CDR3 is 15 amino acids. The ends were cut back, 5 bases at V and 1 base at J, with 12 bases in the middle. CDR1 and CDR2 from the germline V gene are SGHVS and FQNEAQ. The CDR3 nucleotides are TGTGCCAGCAGCCTCCAGGCTTTGAGCAATCAGCCCCAGCATTTT. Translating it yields CASSLQALSNQPQHF.

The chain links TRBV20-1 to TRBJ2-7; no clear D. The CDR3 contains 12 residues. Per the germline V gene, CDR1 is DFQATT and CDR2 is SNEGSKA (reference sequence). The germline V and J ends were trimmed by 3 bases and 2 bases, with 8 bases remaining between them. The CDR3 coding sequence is TGCAGTGCTAGGTTGGAACCCTACGAGCAGTACTTC. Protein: CSARLEPYEQYF.

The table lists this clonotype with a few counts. The CDR3 region has the DNA TGTGCCAGCAGCCGACAGATTAACACCGGGGAGCTGTTTTTT. Translating gives CASSRQINTGELFF. This sequence joins TRBV7-2 and TRBJ2-2, with TRBD1 as a possible D gene (5 bases). Germline CDR1 is SGHTA and CDR2 is FQGNSA. V gave up 5 bases and J gave up 2 bases, with 9 bases separating them. This CDR3 is 14 amino acids long.

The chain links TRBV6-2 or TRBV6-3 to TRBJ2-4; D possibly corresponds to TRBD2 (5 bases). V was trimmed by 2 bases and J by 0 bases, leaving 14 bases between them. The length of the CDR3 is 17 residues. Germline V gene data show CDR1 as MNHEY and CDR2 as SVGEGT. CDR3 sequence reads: CASSYDYKALAKNIQYF. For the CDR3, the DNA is TGTGCCAGCAGTTACGACTATAAGGCTTTAGCCAAAAACATTCAGTACTTC.

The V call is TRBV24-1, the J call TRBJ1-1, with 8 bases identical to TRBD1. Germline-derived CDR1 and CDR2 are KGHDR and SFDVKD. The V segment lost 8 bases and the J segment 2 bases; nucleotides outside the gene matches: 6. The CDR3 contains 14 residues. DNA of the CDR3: TGTGCCACCAACGCAGGGGGCCCCAACACTGAAGCTTTCTTT. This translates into CATNAGGPNTEAFF.

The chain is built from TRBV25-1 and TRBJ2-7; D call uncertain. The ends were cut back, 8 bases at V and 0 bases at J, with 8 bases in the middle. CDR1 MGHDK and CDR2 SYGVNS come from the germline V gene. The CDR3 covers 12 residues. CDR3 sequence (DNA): TGTGCCAGCCGTGGGGACTCCTACGAGCAGTACTTC. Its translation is CASRGDSYEQYF.

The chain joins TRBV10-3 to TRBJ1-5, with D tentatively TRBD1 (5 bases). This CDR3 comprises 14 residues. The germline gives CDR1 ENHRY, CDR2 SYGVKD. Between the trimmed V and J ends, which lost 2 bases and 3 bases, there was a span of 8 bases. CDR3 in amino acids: CAISELGDNQPQHF. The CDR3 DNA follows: TGTGCCATCAGTGAGCTAGGGGACAATCAGCCCCAGCATTTT.

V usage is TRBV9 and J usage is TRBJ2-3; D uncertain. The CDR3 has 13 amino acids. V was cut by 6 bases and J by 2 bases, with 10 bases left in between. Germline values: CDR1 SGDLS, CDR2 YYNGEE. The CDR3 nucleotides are TGTGCCAGCAACCGGGCGCCCACAGATACGCAGTATTTT. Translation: CASNRAPTDTQYF.

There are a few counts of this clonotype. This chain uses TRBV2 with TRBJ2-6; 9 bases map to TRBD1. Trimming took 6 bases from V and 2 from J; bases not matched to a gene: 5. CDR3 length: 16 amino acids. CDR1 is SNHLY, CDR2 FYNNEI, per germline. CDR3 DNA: TGTGCCAGCAGGGCGACAGGGGGAGCTGGGGCCAACGTCCTGACTTTC. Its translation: CASRATGGAGANVLTF.

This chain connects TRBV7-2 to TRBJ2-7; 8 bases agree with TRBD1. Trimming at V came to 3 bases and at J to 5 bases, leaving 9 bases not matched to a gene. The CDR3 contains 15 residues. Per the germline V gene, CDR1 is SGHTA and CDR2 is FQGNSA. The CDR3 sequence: CASSFAGGATDEQYF. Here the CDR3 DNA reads TGTGCCAGCAGCTTCGCAGGGGGCGCAACAGACGAGCAGTACTTC.

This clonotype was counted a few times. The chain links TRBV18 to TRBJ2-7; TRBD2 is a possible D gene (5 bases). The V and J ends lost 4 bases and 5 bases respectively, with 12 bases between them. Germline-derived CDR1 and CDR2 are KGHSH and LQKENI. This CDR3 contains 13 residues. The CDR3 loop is CASSRGPGNEQYF. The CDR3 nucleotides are TGTGCCAGCTCACGGGGTCCGGGGAACGAGCAGTACTTC. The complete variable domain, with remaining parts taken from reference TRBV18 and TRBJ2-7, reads NAGVMQNPRHLVRRRGQEARLRCSPMKGHSHVYWYRQLPEEGLKFMVYLQKENIIDESGMPKERFSAEFPKEGPSILRIQQVVRGDSAAYFCASSRGPGNEQYFGPGTRLTVT.

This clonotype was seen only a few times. CDR3 residues: CSAVPDRAFGNTIYF. The DNA for the CDR3 is TGCAGCGCCGTCCCCGACAGGGCATTTGGAAACACCATATATTTT. This chain connects TRBV29-1 to TRBJ1-3, with 7 bases aligning to TRBD1. The CDR3 is 15 amino acids. Trimming took 7 bases from V and 3 from J; bases not matched to a gene: 12. Germline assignment: CDR1 SQVTM and CDR2 ANQGSEA.

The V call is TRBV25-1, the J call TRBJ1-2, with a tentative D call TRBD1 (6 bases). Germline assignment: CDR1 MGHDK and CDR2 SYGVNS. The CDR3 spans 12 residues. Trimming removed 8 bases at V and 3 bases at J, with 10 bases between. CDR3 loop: CASAQGDYGYTF. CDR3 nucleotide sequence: TGTGCCAGCGCACAGGGTGACTATGGCTACACCTTC.

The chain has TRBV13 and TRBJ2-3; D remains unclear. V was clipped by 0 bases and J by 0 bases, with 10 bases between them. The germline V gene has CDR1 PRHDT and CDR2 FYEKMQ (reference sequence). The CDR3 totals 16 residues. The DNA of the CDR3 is TGTGCCAGCAGCTTAGGGGTAGGTCCTAGCACAGATACGCAGTATTTT. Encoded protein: CASSLGVGPSTDTQYF. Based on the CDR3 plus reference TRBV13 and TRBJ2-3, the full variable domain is AAGVIQSPRHLIKEKRETATLKCYPIPRHDTVYWYQQGPGQDPQFLISFYEKMQSDKGSIPDRFSAQQFSDYHSELNMSSLELGDSALYFCASSLGVGPSTDTQYFGPGTRLTVL.

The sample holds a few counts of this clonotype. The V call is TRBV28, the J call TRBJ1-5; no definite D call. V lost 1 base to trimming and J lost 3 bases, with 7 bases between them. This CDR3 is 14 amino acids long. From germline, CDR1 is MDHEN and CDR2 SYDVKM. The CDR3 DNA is TGTGCCAGCAGTTTATCAGGTCACAATCAGCCCCAGCATTTT. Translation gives CASSLSGHNQPQHF.

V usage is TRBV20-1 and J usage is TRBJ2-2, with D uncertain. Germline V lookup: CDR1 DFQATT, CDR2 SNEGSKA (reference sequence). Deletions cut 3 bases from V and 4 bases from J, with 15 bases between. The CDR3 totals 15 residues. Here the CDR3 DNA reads TGCAGTGCTAGTATCGTGGTAGCAAGCACCGGGGAGCTGTTTTTT. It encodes CSASIVVASTGELFF.

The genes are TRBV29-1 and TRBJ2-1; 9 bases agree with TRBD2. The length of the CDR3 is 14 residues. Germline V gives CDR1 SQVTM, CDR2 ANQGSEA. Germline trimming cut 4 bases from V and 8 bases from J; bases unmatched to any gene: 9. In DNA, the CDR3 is TGCAGCGTTGTACGGCTAGCGGGAAACCATGAGCAGTTCTTC. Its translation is CSVVRLAGNHEQFF.

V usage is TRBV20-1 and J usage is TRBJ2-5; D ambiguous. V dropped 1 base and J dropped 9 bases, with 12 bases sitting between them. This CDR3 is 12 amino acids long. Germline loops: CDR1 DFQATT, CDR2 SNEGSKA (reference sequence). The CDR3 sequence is CSARASLESQYF. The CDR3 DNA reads TGCAGTGCTAGAGCGAGCCTGGAGTCCCAGTACTTC.

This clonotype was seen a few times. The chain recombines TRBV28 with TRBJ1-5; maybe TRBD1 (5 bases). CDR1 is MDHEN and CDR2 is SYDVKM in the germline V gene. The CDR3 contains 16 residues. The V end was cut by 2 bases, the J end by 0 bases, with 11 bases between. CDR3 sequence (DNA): TGTGCCAGCAGTTTAGCCAGGGCGTATAGCAATCAGCCCCAGCATTTT. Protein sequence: CASSLARAYSNQPQHF.

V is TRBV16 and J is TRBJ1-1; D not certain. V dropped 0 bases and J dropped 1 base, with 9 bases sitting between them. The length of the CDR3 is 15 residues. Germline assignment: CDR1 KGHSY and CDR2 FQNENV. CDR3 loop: CASSQSYGQNTEAFF. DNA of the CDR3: TGTGCCAGCAGCCAATCCTACGGCCAGAACACTGAAGCTTTCTTT.

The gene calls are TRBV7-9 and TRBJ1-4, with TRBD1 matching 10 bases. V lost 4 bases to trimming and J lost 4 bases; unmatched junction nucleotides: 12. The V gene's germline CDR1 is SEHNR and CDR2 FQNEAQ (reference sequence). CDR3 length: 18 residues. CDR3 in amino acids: CASSSINDRGLGNEKLFF. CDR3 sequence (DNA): TGTGCCAGCAGCTCTATAAATGACAGGGGGCTCGGTAATGAAAAACTGTTTTTT.

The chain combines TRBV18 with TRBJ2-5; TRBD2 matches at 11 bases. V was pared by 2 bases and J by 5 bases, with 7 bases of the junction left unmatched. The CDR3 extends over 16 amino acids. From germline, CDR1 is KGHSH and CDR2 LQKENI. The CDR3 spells CASSPSLAGGHETQYF. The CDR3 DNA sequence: TGTGCCAGCTCACCATCCCTAGCGGGAGGACATGAGACCCAGTACTTC.

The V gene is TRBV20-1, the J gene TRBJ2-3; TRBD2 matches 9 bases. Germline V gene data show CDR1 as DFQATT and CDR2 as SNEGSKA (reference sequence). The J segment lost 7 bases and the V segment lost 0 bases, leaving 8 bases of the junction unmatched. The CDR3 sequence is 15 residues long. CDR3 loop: CSARDRLAGRYTQYF. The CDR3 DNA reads TGCAGTGCTAGAGATCGGCTAGCGGGAAGGTATACGCAGTATTTT.

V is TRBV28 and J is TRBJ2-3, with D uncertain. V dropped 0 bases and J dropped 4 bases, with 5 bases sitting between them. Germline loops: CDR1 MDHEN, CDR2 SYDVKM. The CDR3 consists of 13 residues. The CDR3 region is CASSLWDADTQYF. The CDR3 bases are TGTGCCAGCAGTTTATGGGACGCAGATACGCAGTATTTT.

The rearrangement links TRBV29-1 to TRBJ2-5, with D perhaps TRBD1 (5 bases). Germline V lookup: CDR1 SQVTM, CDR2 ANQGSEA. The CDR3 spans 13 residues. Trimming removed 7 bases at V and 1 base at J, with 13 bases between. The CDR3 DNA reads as TGCAGCGCCCAGGACACCATCCAAGAGACCCAGTACTTC. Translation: CSAQDTIQETQYF.

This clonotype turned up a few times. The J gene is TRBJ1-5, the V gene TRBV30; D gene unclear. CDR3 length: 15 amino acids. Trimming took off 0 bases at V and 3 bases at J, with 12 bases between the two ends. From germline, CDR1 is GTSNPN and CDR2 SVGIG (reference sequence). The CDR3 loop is CAWSVGSLNNQPQHF. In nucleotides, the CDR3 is TGTGCCTGGAGTGTAGGCAGCCTAAACAATCAGCCCCAGCATTTT.

The CDR3 region has the DNA TGCAGTGCAGCCGGGACAGGGGGGTGGTCCTACAATGAGCAGTTCTTC. It translates to CSAAGTGGWSYNEQFF. This sequence joins TRBV20-1 and TRBJ2-1; 11 positions agree with TRBD1. Losses at the gene ends were 6 bases for V and 1 base for J; bases not matched to a gene: 8. There are 16 residues in the CDR3. The V gene's germline CDR1 is DFQATT and CDR2 SNEGSKA (reference sequence).

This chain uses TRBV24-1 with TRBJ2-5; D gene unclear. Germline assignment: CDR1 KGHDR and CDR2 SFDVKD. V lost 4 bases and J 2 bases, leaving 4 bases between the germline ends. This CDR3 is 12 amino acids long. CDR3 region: CATSDPQETQYF. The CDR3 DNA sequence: TGTGCCACCAGTGACCCACAAGAGACCCAGTACTTC.

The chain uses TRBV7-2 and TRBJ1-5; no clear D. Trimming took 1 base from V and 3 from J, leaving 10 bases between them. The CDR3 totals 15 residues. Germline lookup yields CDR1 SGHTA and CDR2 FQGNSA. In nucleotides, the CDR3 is TGTGCCAGCAGCTTAGATCCGGGCCCCAATCAGCCCCAGCATTTT. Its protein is CASSLDPGPNQPQHF.

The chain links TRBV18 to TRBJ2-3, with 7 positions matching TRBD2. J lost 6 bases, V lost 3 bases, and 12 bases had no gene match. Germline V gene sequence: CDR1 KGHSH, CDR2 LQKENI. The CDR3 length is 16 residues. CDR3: CASSPSLTGGVDTQYF. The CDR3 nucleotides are TGTGCCAGCTCACCGTCCCTAACGGGAGGTGTCGATACGCAGTATTTT. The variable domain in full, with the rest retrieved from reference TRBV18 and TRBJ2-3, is NAGVMQNPRHLVRRRGQEARLRCSPMKGHSHVYWYRQLPEEGLKFMVYLQKENIIDESGMPKERFSAEFPKEGPSILRIQQVVRGDSAAYFCASSPSLTGGVDTQYFGPGTRLTVL.

DNA for the CDR3: TGTGCCAGCAGTTTAGGGGCAGGCCAGTATTTCTACGAGCAGTACTTC. This gives the protein CASSLGAGQYFYEQYF. This chain links TRBV28 with TRBJ2-7; a weak D match, TRBD1 (5 bases). CDR1 MDHEN and CDR2 SYDVKM come from the germline V gene. The CDR3 is 16 amino acids. The V gene lost 2 bases and the J gene lost 3 bases, with 17 bases spanning the gap. Filled out from reference TRBV28 and TRBJ2-7, the complete variable domain reads DVKVTQSSRYLVKRTGEKVFLECVQDMDHENMFWYRQDPGLGLRLIYFSYDVKMKEKGDIPEGYSVSREKKERFSLILESASTNQTSMYLCASSLGAGQYFYEQYFGPGTRLTVT.